This TCR beta chain appears in the sequencing data of a study of T cells in localized non-small cell lung cancer. TCRdb's table, derived via immunoSEQ multiplex PCR, lists solely in-frame clones and lacks some. The table lists approximately 30,000 clones, around 90% of them singletons. This clone has a single count. The CDR3 runs to 12 residues. Between the trimmed V and J ends, which lost 6 bases and 3 bases, there was a span of 9 bases. Germline V gene sequence: CDR1 KGHSH, CDR2 LQKENI. The receptor's source is a man aged 40-75 years with stage III lung adenocarcinoma. The source material was peripheral blood mononuclear cells, sampled before any cancer treatment. The chain carries TRBV18 and TRBJ2-7; the D is unclear. CDR3 amino acids: CASSPVDYEQYF. The CDR3 DNA follows: TGTGCCAGCTCTCCGGTTGACTACGAGCAGTACTTC.